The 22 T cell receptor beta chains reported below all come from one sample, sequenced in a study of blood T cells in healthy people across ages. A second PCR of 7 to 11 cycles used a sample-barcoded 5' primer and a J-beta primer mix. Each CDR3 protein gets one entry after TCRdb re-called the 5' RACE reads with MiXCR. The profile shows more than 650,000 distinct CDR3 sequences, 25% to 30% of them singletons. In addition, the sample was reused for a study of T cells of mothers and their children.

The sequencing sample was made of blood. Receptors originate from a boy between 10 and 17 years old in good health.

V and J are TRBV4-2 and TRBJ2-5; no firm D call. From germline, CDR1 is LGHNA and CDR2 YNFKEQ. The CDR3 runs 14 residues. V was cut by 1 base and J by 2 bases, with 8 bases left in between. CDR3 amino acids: CASSQGIQQETQYF. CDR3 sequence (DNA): TGTGCCAGCAGCCAAGGGATCCAGCAAGAGACCCAGTACTTC.

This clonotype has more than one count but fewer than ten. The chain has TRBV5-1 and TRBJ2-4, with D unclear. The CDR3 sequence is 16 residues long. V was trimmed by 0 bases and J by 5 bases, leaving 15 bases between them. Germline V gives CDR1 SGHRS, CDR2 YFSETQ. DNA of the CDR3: TGCGCCAGCAGCTTGGATCCCCCGGTCACACAAAACATTCAGTACTTC. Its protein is CASSLDPPVTQNIQYF.

In DNA form, the CDR3 reads TGTGCCAGCAGCCCCGAACTAGCGGGGGCCGCAGATACGCAGTATTTT. This gives the protein CASSPELAGAADTQYF. The chain couples TRBV7-3 to TRBJ2-3, with TRBD2 matching over 11 bases. The CDR3 spans 16 residues. CDR1 is SGHTA, CDR2 FQGTGA, per germline. Trimming removed 5 bases from V and 4 bases from J; junction bases left unmatched: 8.

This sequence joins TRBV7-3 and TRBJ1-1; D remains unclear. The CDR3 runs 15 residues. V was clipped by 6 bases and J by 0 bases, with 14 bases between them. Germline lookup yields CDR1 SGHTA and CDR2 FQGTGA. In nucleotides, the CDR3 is TGTGCCAGCAGGTTCGCTTCGCCGATGAACACTGAAGCTTTCTTT. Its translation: CASRFASPMNTEAFF.

The CDR3 coding sequence is TGTGCCAGTACCCAGGGAGGAGTTCTAGCCAAAAACATTCAGTACTTC. Encoded protein: CASTQGGVLAKNIQYF. The chain is built from TRBV19 and TRBJ2-4; the D gene is possibly TRBD2 (6 bases). The V gene's germline CDR1 is LNHDA and CDR2 SQIVND (reference sequence). This CDR3 region has 16 residues. V was trimmed by 7 bases and J by 0 bases, leaving 16 bases between them.

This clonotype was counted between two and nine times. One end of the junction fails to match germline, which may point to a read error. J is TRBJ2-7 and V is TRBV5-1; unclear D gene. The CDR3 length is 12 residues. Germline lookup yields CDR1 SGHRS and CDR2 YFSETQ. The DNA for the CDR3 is TGCACCAGCAGCTTGGAATCCGGAGAGCGGTACTTC. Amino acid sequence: CTSSLESGERYF.

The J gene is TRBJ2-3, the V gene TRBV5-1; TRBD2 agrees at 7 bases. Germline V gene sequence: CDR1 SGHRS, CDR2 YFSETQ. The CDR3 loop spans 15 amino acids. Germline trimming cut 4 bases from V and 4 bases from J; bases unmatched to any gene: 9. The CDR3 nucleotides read TGCGCCAGCAGCGCTACGACTAGCTCCGCAGATACGCAGTATTTT. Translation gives CASSATTSSADTQYF.

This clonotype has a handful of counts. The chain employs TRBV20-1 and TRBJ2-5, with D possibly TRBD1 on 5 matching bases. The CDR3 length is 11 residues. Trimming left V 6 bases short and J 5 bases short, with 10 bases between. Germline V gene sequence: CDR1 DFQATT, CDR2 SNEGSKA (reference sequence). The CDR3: CSAVAGETQYF. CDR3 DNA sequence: TGCAGTGCCGTCGCAGGGGAGACCCAGTACTTC.

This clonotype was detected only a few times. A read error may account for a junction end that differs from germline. The DNA for the CDR3 is TGTGCCAGCAGCCTCGGGCAGGGGGAGATCTTC. Residues: CASSLGQGEIF. V is TRBV11-2 and J is TRBJ2-7; the match to TRBD1 covers 7 bases. The germline V gene has CDR1 SGHAT and CDR2 FQNNGV. The CDR3 has 11 amino acids. The whole variable domain, filled in from reference TRBV11-2 and TRBJ2-7, reads EAGVAQSPRYKIIEKRQSVAFWCNPISGHATLYWYQQILGQGPKLLIQFQNNGVVDDSQLPKDRFSAERLKGVDSTLKIQPAKLEDSAVYLCASSLGQGEIFGPGTRLTVT.

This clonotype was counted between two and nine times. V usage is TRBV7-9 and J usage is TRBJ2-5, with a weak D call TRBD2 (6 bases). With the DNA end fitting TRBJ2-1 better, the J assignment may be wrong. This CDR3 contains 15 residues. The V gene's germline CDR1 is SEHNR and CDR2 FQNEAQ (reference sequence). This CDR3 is CASSLGRGAHNEQFF. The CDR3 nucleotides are TGTGCCAGCAGCTTAGGACGCGGGGCCCACAATGAGCAGTTCTTC.

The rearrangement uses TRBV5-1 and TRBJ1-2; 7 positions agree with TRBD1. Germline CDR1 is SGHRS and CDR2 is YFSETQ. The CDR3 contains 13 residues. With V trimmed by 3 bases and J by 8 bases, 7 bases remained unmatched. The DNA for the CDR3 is TGCGCCAGCAGCTATCGACAGGGTGAAGGCTACACCTTC. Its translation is CASSYRQGEGYTF. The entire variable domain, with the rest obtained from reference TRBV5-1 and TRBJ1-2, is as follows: KAGVTQTPRYLIKTRGQQVTLSCSPISGHRSVSWYQQTPGQGLQFLFEYFSETQRNKGNFPGRFSGRQFSNSRSEMNVSTLELGDSALYLCASSYRQGEGYTFGSGTRLTVV.

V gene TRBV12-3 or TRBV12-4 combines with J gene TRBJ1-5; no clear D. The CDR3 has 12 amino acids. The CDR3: CAESIGNQPQHF. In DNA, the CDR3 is TGTGCTGAGAGCATCGGCAATCAGCCCCAGCATTTT.

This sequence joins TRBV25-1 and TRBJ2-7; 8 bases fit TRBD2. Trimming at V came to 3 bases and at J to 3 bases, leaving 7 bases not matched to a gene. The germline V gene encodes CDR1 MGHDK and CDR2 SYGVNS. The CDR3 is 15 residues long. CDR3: CASSDPTRGVYEQYF. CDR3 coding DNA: TGTGCCAGCAGTGACCCCACGCGGGGGGTCTACGAGCAGTACTTC.

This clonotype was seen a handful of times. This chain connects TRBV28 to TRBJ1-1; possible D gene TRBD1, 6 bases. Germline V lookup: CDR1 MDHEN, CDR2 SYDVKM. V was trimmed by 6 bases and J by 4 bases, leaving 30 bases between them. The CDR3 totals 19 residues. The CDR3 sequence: CASSPYPGHGAPRGTEAFF. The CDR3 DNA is TGTGCCAGCAGCCCTTACCCGGGACACGGAGCCCCCAGGGGCACTGAAGCTTTCTTT.

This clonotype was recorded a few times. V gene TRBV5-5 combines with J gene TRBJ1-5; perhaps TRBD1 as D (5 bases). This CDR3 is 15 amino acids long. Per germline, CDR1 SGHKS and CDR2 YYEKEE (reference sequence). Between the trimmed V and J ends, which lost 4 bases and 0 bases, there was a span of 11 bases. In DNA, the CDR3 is TGTGCCAGCAGCCGGGACTCCTATAGCAATCAGCCCCAGCATTTT. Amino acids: CASSRDSYSNQPQHF.

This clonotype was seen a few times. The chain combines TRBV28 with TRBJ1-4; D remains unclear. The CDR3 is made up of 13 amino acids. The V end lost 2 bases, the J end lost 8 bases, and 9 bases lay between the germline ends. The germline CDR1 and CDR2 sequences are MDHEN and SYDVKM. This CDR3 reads CASSLRSREKLFF. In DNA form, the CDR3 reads TGTGCCAGCAGTTTAAGGTCGAGGGAAAAACTGTTTTTT.

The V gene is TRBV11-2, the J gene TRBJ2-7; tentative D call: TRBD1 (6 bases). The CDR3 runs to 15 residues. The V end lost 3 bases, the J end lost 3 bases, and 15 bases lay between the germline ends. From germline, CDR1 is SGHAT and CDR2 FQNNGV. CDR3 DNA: TGTGCCAGCAGCTTTTTCGGCAGGGGAAGCTACGAGCAGTACTTC. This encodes CASSFFGRGSYEQYF.

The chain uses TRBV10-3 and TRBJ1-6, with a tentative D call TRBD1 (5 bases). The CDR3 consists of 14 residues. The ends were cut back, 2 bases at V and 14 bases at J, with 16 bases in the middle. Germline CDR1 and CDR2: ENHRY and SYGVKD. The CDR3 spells CAISENAREGSLHF. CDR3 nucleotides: TGTGCCATCAGTGAGAACGCCAGGGAAGGCTCCCTCCACTTT.

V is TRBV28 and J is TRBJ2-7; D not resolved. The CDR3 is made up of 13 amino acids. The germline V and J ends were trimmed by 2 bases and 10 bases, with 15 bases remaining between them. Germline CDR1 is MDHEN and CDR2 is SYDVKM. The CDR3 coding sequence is TGTGCCAGCAGTTTAAAAGGGCCTTTCCTTCAGTACTTC. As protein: CASSLKGPFLQYF.

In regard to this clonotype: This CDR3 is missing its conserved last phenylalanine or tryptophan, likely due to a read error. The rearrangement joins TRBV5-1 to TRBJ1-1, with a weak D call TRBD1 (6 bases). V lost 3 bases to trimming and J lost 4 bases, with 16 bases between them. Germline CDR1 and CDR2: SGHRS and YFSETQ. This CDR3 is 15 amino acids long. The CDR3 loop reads CASSSLQGDGTEAFS. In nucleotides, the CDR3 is TGCGCCAGCAGCTCGTTACAGGGTGACGGCACTGAAGCTTTCTCT.

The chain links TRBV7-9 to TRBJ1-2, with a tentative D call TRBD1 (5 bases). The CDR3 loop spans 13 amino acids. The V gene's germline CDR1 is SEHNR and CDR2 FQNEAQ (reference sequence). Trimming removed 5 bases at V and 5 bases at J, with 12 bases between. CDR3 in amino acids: CASSRGGVYGYTF. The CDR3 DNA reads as TGTGCCAGCAGCCGCGGAGGGGTATATGGCTACACCTTC.

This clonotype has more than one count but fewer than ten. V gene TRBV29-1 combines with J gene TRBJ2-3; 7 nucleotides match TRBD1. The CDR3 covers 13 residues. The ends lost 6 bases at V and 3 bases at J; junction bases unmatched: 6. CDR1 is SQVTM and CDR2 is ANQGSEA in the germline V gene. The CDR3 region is CSVSDRPTDTQYF. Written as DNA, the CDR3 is TGCAGCGTGTCGGACAGGCCAACAGATACGCAGTATTTT.